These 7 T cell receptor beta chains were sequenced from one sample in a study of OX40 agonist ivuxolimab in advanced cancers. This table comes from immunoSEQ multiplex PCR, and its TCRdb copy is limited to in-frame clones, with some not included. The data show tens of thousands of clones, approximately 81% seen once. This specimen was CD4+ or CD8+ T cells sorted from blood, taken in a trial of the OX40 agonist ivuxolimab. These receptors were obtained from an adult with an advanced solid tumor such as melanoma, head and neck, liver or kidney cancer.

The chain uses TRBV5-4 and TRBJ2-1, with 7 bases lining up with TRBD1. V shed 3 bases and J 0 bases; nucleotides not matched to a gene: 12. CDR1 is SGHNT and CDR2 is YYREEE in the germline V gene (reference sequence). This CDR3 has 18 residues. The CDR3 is CASSSPEDRRSSYNEQFF. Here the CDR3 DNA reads TGTGCCAGCAGCTCTCCAGAGGACAGGAGGAGCTCCTACAATGAGCAGTTCTTC.

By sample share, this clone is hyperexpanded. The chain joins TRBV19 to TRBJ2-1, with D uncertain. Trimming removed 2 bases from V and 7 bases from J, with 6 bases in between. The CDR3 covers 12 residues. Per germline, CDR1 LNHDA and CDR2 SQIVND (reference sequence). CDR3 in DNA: TGTGCCAGTAGTATATTTGCGAATGAGCAGTTCTTC. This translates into CASSIFANEQFF. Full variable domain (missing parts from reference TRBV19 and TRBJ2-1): DGGITQSPKYLFRKEGQNVTLSCEQNLNHDAMYWYRQDPGQGLRLIYYSQIVNDFQKGDIAEGYSVSREKKESFPLTVTSAQKNPTAFYLCASSIFANEQFFGPGTRLTVL.

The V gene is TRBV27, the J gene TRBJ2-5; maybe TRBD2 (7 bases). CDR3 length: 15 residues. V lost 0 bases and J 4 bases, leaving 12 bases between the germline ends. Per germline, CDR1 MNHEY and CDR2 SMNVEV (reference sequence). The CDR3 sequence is CASSLSTGGRETQYF. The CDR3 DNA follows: TGTGCCAGCAGTTTATCGACGGGGGGCCGAGAGACCCAGTACTTC.

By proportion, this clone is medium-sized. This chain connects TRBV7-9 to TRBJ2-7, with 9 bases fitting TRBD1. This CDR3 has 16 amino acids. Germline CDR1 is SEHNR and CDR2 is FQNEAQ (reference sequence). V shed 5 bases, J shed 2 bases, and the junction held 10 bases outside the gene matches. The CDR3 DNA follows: TGTGCCAGCAGCGCGCTAGGGGACAGGGTACCCTACGAGCAGTACTTC. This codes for CASSALGDRVPYEQYF.

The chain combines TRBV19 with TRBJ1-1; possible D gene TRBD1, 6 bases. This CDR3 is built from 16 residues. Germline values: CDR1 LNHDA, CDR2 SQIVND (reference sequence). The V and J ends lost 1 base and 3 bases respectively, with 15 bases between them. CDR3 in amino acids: CASSIGTAQPYTEAFF. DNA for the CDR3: TGTGCCAGTAGTATAGGGACAGCCCAGCCATACACTGAAGCTTTCTTT.

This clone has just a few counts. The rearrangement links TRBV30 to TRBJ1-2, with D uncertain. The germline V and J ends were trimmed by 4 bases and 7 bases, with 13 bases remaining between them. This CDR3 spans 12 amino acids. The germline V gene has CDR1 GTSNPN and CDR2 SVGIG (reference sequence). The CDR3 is CAWIKGAFGYTF. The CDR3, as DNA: TGTGCCTGGATAAAGGGTGCTTTTGGCTACACCTTC.

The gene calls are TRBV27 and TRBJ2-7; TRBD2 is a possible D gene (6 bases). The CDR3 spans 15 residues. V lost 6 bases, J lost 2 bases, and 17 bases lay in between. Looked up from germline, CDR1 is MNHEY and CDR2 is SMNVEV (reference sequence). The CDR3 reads CASRPRPGLAYEQYF. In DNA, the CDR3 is TGTGCCAGCAGGCCTAGACCGGGACTCGCCTACGAGCAGTACTTC.